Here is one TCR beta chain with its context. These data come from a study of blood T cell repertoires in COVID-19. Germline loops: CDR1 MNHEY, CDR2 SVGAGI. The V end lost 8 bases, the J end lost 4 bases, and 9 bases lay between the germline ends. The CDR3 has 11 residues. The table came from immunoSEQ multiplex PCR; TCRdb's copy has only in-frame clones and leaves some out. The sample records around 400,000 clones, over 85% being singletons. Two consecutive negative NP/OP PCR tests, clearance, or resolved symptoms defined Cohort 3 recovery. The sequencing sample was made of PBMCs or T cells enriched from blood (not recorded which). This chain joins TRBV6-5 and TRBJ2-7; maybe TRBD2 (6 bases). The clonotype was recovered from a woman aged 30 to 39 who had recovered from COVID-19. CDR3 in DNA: TGTGCCAGCGGAGGGGTATACGAGCAGTACTTC. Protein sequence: CASGGVYEQYF.